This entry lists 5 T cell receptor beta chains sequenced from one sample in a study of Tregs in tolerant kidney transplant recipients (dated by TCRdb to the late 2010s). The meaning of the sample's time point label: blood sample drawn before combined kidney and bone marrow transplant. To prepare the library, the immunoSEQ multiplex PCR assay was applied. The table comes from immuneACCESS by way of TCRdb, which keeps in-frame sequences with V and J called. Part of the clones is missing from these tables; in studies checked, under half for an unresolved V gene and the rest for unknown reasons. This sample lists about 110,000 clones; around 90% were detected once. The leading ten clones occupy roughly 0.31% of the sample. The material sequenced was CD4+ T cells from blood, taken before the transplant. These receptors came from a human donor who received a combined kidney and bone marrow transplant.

The CDR3 bases are TGTGCCAGCAGCGTCACAGGGCTCTATGGCTACACCTTC. Amino acids: CASSVTGLYGYTF. The rearrangement joins TRBV6-1 to TRBJ1-2; D is perhaps TRBD1 (6 bases). V was clipped by 6 bases and J by 4 bases, with 12 bases between them. Germline V gives CDR1 MNHNS, CDR2 SASEGT. This CDR3 is 13 amino acids long.

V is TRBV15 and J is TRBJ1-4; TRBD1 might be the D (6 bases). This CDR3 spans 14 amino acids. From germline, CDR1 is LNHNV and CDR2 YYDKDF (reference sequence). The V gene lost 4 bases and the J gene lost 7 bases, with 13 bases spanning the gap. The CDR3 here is CATSNGQSSEKLFF. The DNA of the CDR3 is TGTGCCACCAGCAACGGACAGAGCAGTGAAAAACTGTTTTTT.

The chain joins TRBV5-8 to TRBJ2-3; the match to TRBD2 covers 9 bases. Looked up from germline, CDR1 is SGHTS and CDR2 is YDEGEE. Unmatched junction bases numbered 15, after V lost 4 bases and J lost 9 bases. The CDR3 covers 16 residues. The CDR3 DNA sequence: TGTGCCAGCAGCCCGGCTCGGGCTAGCGGGAAGTTGACGCAGTATTTT. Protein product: CASSPARASGKLTQYF. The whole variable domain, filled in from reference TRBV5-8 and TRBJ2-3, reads EAGVTQSPTHLIKTRGQQATLRCSPISGHTSVYWYQQALGLGLQFLLWYDEGEERNRGNFPPRFSGRQFPNYSSELNVNALELEDSALYLCASSPARASGKLTQYFGPGTRLTVL.

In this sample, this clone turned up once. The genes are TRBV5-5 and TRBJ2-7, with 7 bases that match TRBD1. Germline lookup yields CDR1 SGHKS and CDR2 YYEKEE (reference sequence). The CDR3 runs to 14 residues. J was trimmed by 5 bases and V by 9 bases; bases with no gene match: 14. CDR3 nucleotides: TGTGCCACAAGAAGGGGCAGGGGGACGGACGAGCAGTACTTC. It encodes CATRRGRGTDEQYF.

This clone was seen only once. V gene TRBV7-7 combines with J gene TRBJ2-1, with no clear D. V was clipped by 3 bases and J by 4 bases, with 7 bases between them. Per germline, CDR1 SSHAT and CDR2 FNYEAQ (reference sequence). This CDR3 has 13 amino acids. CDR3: CASSFSDYNEQFF. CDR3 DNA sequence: TGTGCCAGCAGCTTTTCAGATTACAATGAGCAGTTCTTC. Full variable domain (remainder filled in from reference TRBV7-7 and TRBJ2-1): GAGVSQSPRYKVTKRGQDVTLRCDPISSHATLYWYQQALGQGPEFLTYFNYEAQPDKSGLPSDRFSAERPEGSISTLTIQRTEQRDSAMYRCASSFSDYNEQFFGPGTRLTVL.